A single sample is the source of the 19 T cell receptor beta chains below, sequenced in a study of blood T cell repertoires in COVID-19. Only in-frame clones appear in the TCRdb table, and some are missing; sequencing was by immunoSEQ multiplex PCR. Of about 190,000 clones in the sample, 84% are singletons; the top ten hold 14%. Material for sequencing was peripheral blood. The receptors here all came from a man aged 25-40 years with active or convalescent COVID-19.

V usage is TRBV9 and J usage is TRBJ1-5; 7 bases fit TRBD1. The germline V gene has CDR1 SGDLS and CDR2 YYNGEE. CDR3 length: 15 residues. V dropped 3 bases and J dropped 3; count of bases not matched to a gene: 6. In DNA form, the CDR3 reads TGTGCCAGCAGCGGAGGGGACAGCTACAATCAGCCCCAGCATTTT. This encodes CASSGGDSYNQPQHF.

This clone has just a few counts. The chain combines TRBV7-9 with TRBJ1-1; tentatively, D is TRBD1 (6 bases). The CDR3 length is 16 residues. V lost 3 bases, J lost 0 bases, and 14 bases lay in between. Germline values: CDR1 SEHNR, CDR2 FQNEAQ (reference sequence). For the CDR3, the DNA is TGTGCCAGCAGCTTTTTGACAGGTATCATGAACACTGAAGCTTTCTTT. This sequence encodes CASSFLTGIMNTEAFF.

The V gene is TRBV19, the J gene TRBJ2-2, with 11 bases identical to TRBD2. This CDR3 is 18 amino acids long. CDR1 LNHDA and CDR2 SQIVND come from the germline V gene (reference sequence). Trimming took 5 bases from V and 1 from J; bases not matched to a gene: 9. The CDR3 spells CASSPRGLADQNTGELFF. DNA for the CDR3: TGTGCCAGTAGTCCACGGGGACTAGCGGACCAGAACACCGGGGAGCTGTTTTTT. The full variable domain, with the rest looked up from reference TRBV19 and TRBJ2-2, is DGGITQSPKYLFRKEGQNVTLSCEQNLNHDAMYWYRQDPGQGLRLIYYSQIVNDFQKGDIAEGYSVSREKKESFPLTVTSAQKNPTAFYLCASSPRGLADQNTGELFFGEGSRLTVL.

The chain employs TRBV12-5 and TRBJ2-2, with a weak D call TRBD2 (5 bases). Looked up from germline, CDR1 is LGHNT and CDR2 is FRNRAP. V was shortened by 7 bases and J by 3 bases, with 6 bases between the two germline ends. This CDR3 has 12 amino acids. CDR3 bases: TGTGCTAGTGTGCGGGACACCGGGGAGCTGTTTTTT. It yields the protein CASVRDTGELFF.

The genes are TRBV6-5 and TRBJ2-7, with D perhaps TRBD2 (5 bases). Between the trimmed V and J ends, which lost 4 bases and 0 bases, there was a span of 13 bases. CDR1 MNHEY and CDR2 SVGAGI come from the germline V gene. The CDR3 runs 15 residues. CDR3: CASSSPNGNSYEQYF. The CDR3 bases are TGTGCCAGCAGTTCCCCTAACGGGAACTCCTACGAGCAGTACTTC.

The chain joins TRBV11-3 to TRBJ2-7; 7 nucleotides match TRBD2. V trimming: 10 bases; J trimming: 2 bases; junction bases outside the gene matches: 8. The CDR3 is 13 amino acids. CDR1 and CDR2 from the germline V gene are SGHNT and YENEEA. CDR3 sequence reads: CATSKGGAYEQYF. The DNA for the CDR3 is TGTGCCACTTCAAAGGGAGGGGCCTACGAGCAGTACTTC.

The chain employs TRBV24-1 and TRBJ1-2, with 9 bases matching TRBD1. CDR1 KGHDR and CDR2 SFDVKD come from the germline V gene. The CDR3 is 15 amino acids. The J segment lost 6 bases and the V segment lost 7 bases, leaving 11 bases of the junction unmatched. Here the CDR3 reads CATSPSPGQGDGYTF. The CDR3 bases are TGTGCCACCAGCCCTAGCCCGGGACAGGGCGATGGCTACACCTTC.

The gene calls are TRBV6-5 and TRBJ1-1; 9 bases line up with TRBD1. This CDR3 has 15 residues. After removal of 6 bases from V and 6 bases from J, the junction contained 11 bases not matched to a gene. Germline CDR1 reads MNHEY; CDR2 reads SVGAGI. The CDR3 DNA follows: TGTGCCAGCAGCGCGCGGGACAGGGTCGGCTCTGAAGCTTTCTTT. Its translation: CASSARDRVGSEAFF.

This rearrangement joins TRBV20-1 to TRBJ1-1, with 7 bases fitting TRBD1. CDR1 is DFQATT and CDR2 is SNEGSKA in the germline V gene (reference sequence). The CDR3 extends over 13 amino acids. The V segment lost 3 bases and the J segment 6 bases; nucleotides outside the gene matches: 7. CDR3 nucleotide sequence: TGCAGTGCTAGTACAGGGGCAAGCGCTGAAGCTTTCTTT. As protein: CSASTGASAEAFF.

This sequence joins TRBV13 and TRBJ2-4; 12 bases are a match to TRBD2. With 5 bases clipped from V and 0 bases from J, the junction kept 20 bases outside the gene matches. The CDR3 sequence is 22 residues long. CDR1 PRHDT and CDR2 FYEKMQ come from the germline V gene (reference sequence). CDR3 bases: TGTGCCAGCAGCGCTATCGCGGGACTAGCGGGCACGGAGGGAATAGCCAAAAACATTCAGTACTTC. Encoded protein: CASSAIAGLAGTEGIAKNIQYF. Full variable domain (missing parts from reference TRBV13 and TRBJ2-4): AAGVIQSPRHLIKEKRETATLKCYPIPRHDTVYWYQQGPGQDPQFLISFYEKMQSDKGSIPDRFSAQQFSDYHSELNMSSLELGDSALYFCASSAIAGLAGTEGIAKNIQYFGAGTRLSVL.

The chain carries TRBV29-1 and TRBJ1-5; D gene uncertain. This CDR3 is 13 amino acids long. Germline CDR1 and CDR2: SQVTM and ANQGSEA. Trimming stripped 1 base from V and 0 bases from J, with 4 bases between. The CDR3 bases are TGCAGCGTTGAAGTAAATAGCAATCAGCCCCAGCATTTT. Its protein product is CSVEVNSNQPQHF.

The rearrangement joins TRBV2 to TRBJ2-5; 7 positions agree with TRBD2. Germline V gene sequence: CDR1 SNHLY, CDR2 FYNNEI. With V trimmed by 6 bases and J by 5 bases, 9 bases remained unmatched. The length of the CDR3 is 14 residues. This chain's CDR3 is CASRKSAGVETQYF. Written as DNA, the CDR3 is TGTGCCAGCAGGAAGTCCGCGGGAGTGGAGACCCAGTACTTC.

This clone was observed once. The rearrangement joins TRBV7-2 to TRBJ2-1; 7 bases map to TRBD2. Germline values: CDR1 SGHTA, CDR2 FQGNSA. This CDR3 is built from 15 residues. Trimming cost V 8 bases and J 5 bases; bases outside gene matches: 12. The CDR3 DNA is TGTGCCAGCTTAGTTGGGAGCGGGGTCCACAATGAGCAGTTCTTC. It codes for CASLVGSGVHNEQFF.

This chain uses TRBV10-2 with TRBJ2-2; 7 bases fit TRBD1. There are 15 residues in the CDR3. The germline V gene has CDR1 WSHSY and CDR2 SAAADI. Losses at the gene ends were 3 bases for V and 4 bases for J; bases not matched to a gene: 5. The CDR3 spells CASSDEQGITGELFF. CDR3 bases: TGCGCCAGCAGTGACGAACAGGGGATCACCGGGGAGCTGTTTTTT.

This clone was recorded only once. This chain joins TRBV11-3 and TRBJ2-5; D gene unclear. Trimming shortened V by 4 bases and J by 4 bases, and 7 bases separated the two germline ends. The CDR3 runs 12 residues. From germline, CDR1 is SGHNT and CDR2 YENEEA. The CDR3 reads CASSSARETQYF. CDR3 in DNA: TGTGCCAGCAGCTCTGCCAGAGAGACCCAGTACTTC.

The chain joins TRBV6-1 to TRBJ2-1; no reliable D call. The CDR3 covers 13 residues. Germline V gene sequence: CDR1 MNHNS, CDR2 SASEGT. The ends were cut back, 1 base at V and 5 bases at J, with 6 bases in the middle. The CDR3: CASSEGTNNEQFF. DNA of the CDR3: TGTGCCAGCAGTGAAGGTACTAACAATGAGCAGTTCTTC.

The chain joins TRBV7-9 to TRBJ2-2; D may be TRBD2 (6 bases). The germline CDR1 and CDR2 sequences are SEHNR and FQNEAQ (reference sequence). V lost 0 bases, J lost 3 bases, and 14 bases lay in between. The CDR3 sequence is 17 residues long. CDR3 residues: CASSLAPAGTYTGELFF. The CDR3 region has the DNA TGTGCCAGCAGCTTAGCGCCCGCAGGGACTTACACCGGGGAGCTGTTTTTT.

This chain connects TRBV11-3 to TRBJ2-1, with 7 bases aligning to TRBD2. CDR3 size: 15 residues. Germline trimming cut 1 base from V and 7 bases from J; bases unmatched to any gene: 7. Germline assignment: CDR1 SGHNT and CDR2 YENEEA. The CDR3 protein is CASSLGSGALNEQFF. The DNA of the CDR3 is TGTGCCAGCAGCTTAGGAAGCGGGGCACTTAATGAGCAGTTCTTC. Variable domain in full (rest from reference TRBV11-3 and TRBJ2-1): EAGVVQSPRYKIIEKKQPVAFWCNPISGHNTLYWYLQNLGQGPELLIRYENEEAVDDSQLPKDRFSAERLKGVDSTLKIQPAELGDSAVYLCASSLGSGALNEQFFGPGTRLTVL.

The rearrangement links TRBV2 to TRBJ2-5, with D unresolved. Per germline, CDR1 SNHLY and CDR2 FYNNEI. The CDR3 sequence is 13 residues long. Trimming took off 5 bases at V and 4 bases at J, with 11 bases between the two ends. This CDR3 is CASSIEVGETQYF. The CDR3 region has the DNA TGTGCCAGCAGTATAGAGGTTGGAGAGACCCAGTACTTC.